These 21 T cell receptor beta chains originate from one sample sequenced in a study of cytotoxic CD8 clonotypes in ibrutinib-treated CLL. Clones were sequenced by immunoSEQ multiplex PCR, and TCRdb holds only the in-frame ones, with some missing. The data contain tens of thousands of clones, more than 70% of them singletons. The starting material was PBMCs, obtained before ibrutinib treatment. These receptors all stem from a human donor with chronic lymphocytic leukemia.

Of note for this clone: The same CDR3 arises from other DNA sequences in this sample as well. The gene calls are TRBV25-1 and TRBJ1-5; D uncertain. V was clipped by 3 bases and J by 3 bases, with 9 bases between them. The CDR3 loop spans 14 amino acids. Germline CDR1 and CDR2: MGHDK and SYGVNS. CDR3 sequence: CASSDSGDNQPQHF. CDR3 nucleotide sequence: TGTGCCAGCAGTGATTCCGGGGACAATCAGCCCCAGCATTTT.

V is TRBV6-1 and J is TRBJ2-3; 9 nucleotides match TRBD1. This CDR3 has 15 residues. In germline, CDR1 is MNHNS, CDR2 SASEGT. Trimming removed 3 bases from V and 3 bases from J; junction bases left unmatched: 4. Here the CDR3 reads CASSDVGQGTDTQYF. The CDR3 nucleotides read TGTGCCAGCAGTGACGTGGGACAGGGAACAGATACGCAGTATTTT.

V gene TRBV6-1 combines with J gene TRBJ1-1, with no clear D. Trimming took off 2 bases at V and 1 base at J, with 8 bases between the two ends. CDR1 is MNHNS and CDR2 is SASEGT in the germline V gene. CDR3 length: 14 residues. CDR3 nucleotides: TGTGCCAGCAGTGAATGGAACACGAACACTGAAGCTTTCTTT. Protein: CASSEWNTNTEAFF.

The V gene is TRBV12-5, the J gene TRBJ2-1; 10 bases line up with TRBD2. Germline V CDR1 and CDR2: LGHNT, FRNRAP. This CDR3 comprises 16 residues. V shed 2 bases, J shed 4 bases, and the junction held 5 bases outside the gene matches. Here the CDR3 reads CASGLQLAGTYNEQFF. The DNA for the CDR3 is TGTGCTAGTGGTTTGCAACTAGCGGGGACTTACAATGAGCAGTTCTTC.

This chain connects TRBV6-1 to TRBJ2-3; D is unresolved. The CDR3 consists of 13 residues. The V and J ends lost 4 bases and 3 bases respectively, with 8 bases between them. Germline V gene sequence: CDR1 MNHNS, CDR2 SASEGT. Written as DNA, the CDR3 is TGTGCCAGCAGTGCACAGCTTACAGATACGCAGTATTTT. It yields the protein CASSAQLTDTQYF.

The V and J genes are TRBV5-1 and TRBJ2-3; TRBD2 matches 7 bases. CDR1 is SGHRS and CDR2 is YFSETQ in the germline V gene. V lost 2 bases to trimming and J lost 3 bases; unmatched junction nucleotides: 6. The CDR3 covers 15 residues. CDR3 region: CASSLFSGVTDTQYF. The CDR3 DNA follows: TGCGCCAGCAGCTTATTCAGCGGGGTTACAGATACGCAGTATTTT.

The rearrangement links TRBV19 to TRBJ1-1, with 7 bases aligning to TRBD1. The CDR3 has 15 amino acids. J lost 4 bases, V lost 6 bases, and 11 bases had no gene match. The germline gives CDR1 LNHDA, CDR2 SQIVND (reference sequence). CDR3 amino acids: CASRHPRQGSTEAFF. CDR3 sequence (DNA): TGTGCCAGTAGACATCCTCGACAGGGTTCCACTGAAGCTTTCTTT.

The chain combines TRBV28 with TRBJ1-1, with D perhaps TRBD1 (6 bases). Trimming cost V 8 bases and J 4 bases, with 29 bases left between them. The CDR3 spans 18 residues. Germline CDR1 and CDR2: MDHEN and SYDVKM. The CDR3 loop is CASLSHTQGNIVGTEAFF. Here the CDR3 DNA reads TGTGCCAGCCTTTCCCATACACAGGGTAACATTGTAGGCACTGAAGCTTTCTTT.

The chain recombines TRBV4-3 with TRBJ1-1; 7 bases agree with TRBD1. Germline V gene sequence: CDR1 LGHNA, CDR2 YSLEER. CDR3 size: 15 residues. The V and J ends lost 3 bases and 3 bases, in that order; junction bases with no gene match: 7. In DNA, the CDR3 is TGCGCCAGCAGCCAGAGGGGACAGTTAGACACTGAAGCTTTCTTT. Protein product: CASSQRGQLDTEAFF.

The chain combines TRBV30 with TRBJ1-6; D might be TRBD1 (6 bases). Trimming left V 4 bases short and J 8 bases short, with 12 bases between. This CDR3 spans 13 amino acids. Germline V gives CDR1 GTSNPN, CDR2 SVGIG (reference sequence). The CDR3 nucleotides read TGTGCCTGGACCACAGGGAGGGATTCACCCCTCCACTTT. The encoded protein is CAWTTGRDSPLHF.

The chain links TRBV19 to TRBJ2-7; TRBD1 matches at 8 bases. J gave up 3 bases and V 7 bases, and 11 bases lay outside the gene matches. The CDR3 length is 15 residues. Germline CDR1 LNHDA, CDR2 SQIVND (reference sequence). CDR3 region: CASTPNLGQDYEQYF. The CDR3 nucleotides read TGTGCCAGTACCCCAAACTTGGGACAGGACTACGAGCAGTACTTC.

The chain has TRBV27 and TRBJ1-1, with 7 positions matching TRBD1. CDR1 and CDR2 from the germline V gene are MNHEY and SMNVEV (reference sequence). V dropped 5 bases and J dropped 11; count of bases not matched to a gene: 11. This CDR3 has 13 amino acids. CDR3 sequence reads: CASSPQTGPGAFF. The CDR3 DNA sequence: TGTGCCAGCAGTCCACAGACAGGGCCTGGGGCTTTCTTT.

The chain joins TRBV11-2 to TRBJ2-3; D not resolved. Deletions cut 1 base from V and 5 bases from J, with 4 bases between. Per germline, CDR1 SGHAT and CDR2 FQNNGV. This CDR3 has 12 residues. CDR3 bases: TGTGCCAGCAGCTTAGGGGTAGATACGCAGTATTTT. It yields the protein CASSLGVDTQYF.

In its sample, this clone was seen once. The genes are TRBV5-4 and TRBJ2-7; weak D call: TRBD2 (5 bases). Per the germline V gene, CDR1 is SGHNT and CDR2 is YYREEE (reference sequence). The CDR3 is 17 amino acids. Trimming removed 3 bases from V and 2 bases from J, with 21 bases in between. In DNA, the CDR3 is TGTGCCAGCAGCTCGAAGAAGAGCCCCGGGGTGACCTACGAGCAGTACTTC. Translating it yields CASSSKKSPGVTYEQYF.

This clone was seen more than once but under ten times. The chain joins TRBV5-4 to TRBJ2-7; 12 bases align to TRBD2. Trimming cost V 4 bases and J 0 bases; bases outside gene matches: 5. The CDR3 has 16 amino acids. Germline CDR1 reads SGHNT; CDR2 reads YYREEE (reference sequence). The CDR3 loop reads CASSTGLAGNSYEQYF. The CDR3 DNA sequence: TGTGCCAGCAGCACCGGACTAGCGGGGAACTCCTACGAGCAGTACTTC.

The rearrangement joins TRBV7-7 to TRBJ2-1, with 10 bases lining up with TRBD2. The trim removed 6 bases at V and 8 bases at J, leaving 10 bases unmatched. CDR3 length equals 15 residues. Germline values: CDR1 SSHAT, CDR2 FNYEAQ (reference sequence). The CDR3 sequence is CASSLSKREGYEQFF. The CDR3 DNA sequence: TGTGCCAGCAGTCTCTCTAAGCGGGAGGGCTATGAGCAGTTCTTC.

The rearrangement links TRBV4-2 to TRBJ2-1; 7 positions match TRBD2. V shed 6 bases and J 6 bases; nucleotides not matched to a gene: 11. The CDR3 runs to 15 residues. CDR1 is LGHNA, CDR2 YNFKEQ, per germline. The CDR3 DNA reads TGTGCCAGCAGTAGGGCTAGCGGTCCAATCAATGAGCAGTTCTTC. It codes for CASSRASGPINEQFF.

This chain links TRBV4-2 with TRBJ2-1; TRBD1 aligns across 7 bases. The V segment lost 1 base and the J segment 2 bases; nucleotides outside the gene matches: 5. This CDR3 region has 16 residues. CDR1 is LGHNA and CDR2 is YNFKEQ in the germline V gene. This chain's CDR3 is CASSQVTGAPYNEQFF. The DNA of the CDR3 is TGTGCCAGCAGCCAAGTCACAGGGGCACCCTACAATGAGCAGTTCTTC.

This sequence joins TRBV11-2 and TRBJ2-2; unclear D gene. V lost 1 base, J lost 0 bases, and 3 bases lay in between. Germline-derived CDR1 and CDR2 are SGHAT and FQNNGV. This CDR3 is 14 amino acids long. The CDR3 DNA follows: TGTGCCAGCAGCTTAGGCGCGAACACCGGGGAGCTGTTTTTT. It specifies CASSLGANTGELFF.

The V call is TRBV7-2, the J call TRBJ1-2, with 7 bases matching TRBD1. Germline V gene lookup returns CDR1 SGHTA and CDR2 FQGNSA. The CDR3 length is 14 residues. Trimming cost V 3 bases and J 8 bases; bases outside gene matches: 9. The CDR3 region has the DNA TGTGCCAGCAGCTTCGAGGGCAGGGGGTTCGGCTACACCTTC. It yields the protein CASSFEGRGFGYTF.

The V and J genes are TRBV28 and TRBJ1-1; D is unresolved. This CDR3 region has 13 residues. Germline V gene sequence: CDR1 MDHEN, CDR2 SYDVKM. The germline V and J ends were trimmed by 3 bases and 4 bases, with 9 bases remaining between them. CDR3 region: CASSFTVGTEAFF. The DNA of the CDR3 is TGTGCCAGCAGTTTTACGGTTGGCACTGAAGCTTTCTTT.